These T cell receptor beta chains were read from a single sample in a study of blood T cell repertoires in COVID-19. TCRdb's table, derived via immunoSEQ multiplex PCR, lists solely in-frame clones and lacks some. The sample lists hundreds of thousands of clones; approximately 91% were seen once. Source material: PBMCs or T cells enriched from blood (not recorded which). Every receptor here comes from a woman in her thirties who had recovered from COVID-19. The CDR3 runs from the conserved cysteine through the conserved F or W. D genes are given only for firm matches. The size entry is marked missing in some rows and otherwise reads once, few, many or a size class.

D | J | V | size | CDR3 | DNA
- | TRBJ1-5 | TRBV7-2 | once | CASSLDSYQPQHF | TGTGCCAGCAGCCTAGACAGTTATCAGCCCCAGCATTTT
TRBD2 | TRBJ2-1 | TRBV4-1 | - | CASSQLAGGNEQFF | TGCGCCAGCAGCCAACTAGCGGGCGGGAATGAGCAGTTCTTC
TRBD1 | TRBJ1-2 | TRBV14 | - | CASSQGSGGTYGYTF | TGTGCCAGCAGCCAAGGTTCAGGGGGTACCTATGGCTACACCTTC
TRBD1 | TRBJ1-2 | TRBV7-9 | - | CASSLNGQGPLWGYTF | TGTGCCAGCAGCTTGAACGGACAGGGACCCCTATGGGGCTACACCTTC
- | TRBJ1-6 | TRBV6-1 | - | CASSVLGGSRGNSPLHF | TGTGCCAGCAGTGTATTAGGGGGATCTAGGGGCAATTCACCCCTCCACTTT
TRBD2 | TRBJ2-1 | TRBV6-5 | - | CASSYTGLAGRNEQFF | TGTGCCAGCAGTTACACAGGACTAGCGGGACGCAATGAGCAGTTCTTC
TRBD1 | TRBJ2-7 | TRBV6-1 | - | CASSEVPRQGYEQYF | TGTGCCAGCAGTGAAGTCCCACGACAGGGATACGAGCAGTACTTC
TRBD2 | TRBJ2-1 | TRBV24-1 | - | CATRGGVTYNEQFF | TGTGCCACCCGGGGAGGGGTCACCTACAATGAGCAGTTCTTC
TRBD2 | TRBJ2-1 | TRBV10-2 | - | CASSPGVAGVYSYNEQFF | TGCGCCAGCAGCCCCGGGGTAGCGGGAGTATATTCCTACAATGAGCAGTTCTTC
- | TRBJ1-1 | TRBV5-5 | - | CASSLNVGRAAEAFF | TGTGCCAGCAGCTTGAATGTCGGTCGCGCCGCTGAAGCTTTCTTT
- | TRBJ2-3 | TRBV28 | - | CASSLWGQRGTSDTQYF | TGTGCCAGCAGTTTATGGGGACAGCGGGGGACCTCAGATACGCAGTATTTT
- | TRBJ1-4 | TRBV7-6 | - | CASSVTPTNEKLFF | TGTGCCAGCAGCGTGACACCAACTAATGAAAAACTGTTTTTT
- | TRBJ2-7 | TRBV9 | - | CASSVGGSTYEQYF | TGTGCCAGCAGCGTAGGCGGTAGTACCTACGAGCAGTACTTC